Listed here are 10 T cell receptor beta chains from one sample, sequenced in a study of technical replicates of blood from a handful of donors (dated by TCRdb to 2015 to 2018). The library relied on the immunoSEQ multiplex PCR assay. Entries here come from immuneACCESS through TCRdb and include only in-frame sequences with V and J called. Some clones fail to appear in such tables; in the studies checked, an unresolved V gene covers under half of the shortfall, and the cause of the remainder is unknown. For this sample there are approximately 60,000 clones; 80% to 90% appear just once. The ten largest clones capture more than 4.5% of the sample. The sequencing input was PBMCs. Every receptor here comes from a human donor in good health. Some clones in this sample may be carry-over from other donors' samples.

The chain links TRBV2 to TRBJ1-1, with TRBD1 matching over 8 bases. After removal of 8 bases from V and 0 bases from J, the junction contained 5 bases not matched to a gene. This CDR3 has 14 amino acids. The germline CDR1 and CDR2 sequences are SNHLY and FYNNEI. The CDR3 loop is CASLAGGLNTEAFF. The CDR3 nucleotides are TGTGCCAGCCTTGCAGGGGGCTTGAACACTGAAGCTTTCTTT.

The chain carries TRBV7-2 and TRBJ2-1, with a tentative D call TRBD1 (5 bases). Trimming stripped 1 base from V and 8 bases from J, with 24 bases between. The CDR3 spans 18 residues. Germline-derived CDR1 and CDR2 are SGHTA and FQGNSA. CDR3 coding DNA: TGTGCCAGCAGCTTAGGGGCTGGGCGAGCTAGGGGTCGCGATGAGCAGTTCTTC. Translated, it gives CASSLGAGRARGRDEQFF.

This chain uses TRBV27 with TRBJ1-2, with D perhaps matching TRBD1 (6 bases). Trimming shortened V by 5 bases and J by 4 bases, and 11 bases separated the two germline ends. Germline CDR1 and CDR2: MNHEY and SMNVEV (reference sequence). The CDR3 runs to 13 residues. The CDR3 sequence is CASSPGTPYGYTF. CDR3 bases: TGTGCCAGCAGTCCCGGGACACCCTATGGCTACACCTTC.

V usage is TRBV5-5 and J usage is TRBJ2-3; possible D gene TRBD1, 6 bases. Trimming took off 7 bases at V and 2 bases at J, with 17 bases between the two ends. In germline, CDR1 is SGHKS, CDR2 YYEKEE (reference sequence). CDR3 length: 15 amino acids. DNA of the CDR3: TGTGCCAGCGTACTGACGGGACAACCCACAGATACGCAGTATTTT. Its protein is CASVLTGQPTDTQYF.

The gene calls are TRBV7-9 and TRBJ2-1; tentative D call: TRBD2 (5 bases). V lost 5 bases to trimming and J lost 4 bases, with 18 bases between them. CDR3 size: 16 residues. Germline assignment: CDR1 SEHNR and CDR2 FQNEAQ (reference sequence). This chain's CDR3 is CASSSGLRVRYNEQFF. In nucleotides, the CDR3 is TGTGCCAGCAGCAGCGGTTTGCGGGTACGATACAATGAGCAGTTCTTC.

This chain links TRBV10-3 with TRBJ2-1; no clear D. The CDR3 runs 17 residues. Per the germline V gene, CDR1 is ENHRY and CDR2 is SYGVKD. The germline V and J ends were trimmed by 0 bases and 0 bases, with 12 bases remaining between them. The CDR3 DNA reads TGTGCCATCAGTGAGTCGACCGGCGGAGCCTCCTACAATGAGCAGTTCTTC. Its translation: CAISESTGGASYNEQFF.

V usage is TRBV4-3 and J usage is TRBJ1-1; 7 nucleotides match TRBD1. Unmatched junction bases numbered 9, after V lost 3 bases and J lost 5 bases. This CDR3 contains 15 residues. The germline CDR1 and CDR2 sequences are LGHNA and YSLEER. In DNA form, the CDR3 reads TGCGCCAGCAGCCAGCTACAGGGGTTGGGAACTGAAGCTTTCTTT. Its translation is CASSQLQGLGTEAFF.

CDR3 region: CAWSQTDSGNTIYF. The DNA of the CDR3 is TGTGCCTGGAGTCAGACAGACTCTGGAAACACCATATATTTT. The V call is TRBV30, the J call TRBJ1-3; a possible D gene is TRBD1 (5 bases). V lost 2 bases to trimming and J lost 0 bases, with 8 bases between them. This CDR3 has 14 amino acids. CDR1 is GTSNPN, CDR2 SVGIG, per germline (reference sequence).

The CDR3 DNA follows: TGTGCCAGCAGCGTAGGAGGGAGTGGGAGCTCCTACAATGAGCAGTTCTTC. This codes for CASSVGGSGSSYNEQFF. The chain joins TRBV9 to TRBJ2-1; a possible D gene is TRBD2 (5 bases). The CDR3 has 17 amino acids. V was pared by 0 bases and J by 0 bases, with 13 bases between. Germline V gives CDR1 SGDLS, CDR2 YYNGEE.

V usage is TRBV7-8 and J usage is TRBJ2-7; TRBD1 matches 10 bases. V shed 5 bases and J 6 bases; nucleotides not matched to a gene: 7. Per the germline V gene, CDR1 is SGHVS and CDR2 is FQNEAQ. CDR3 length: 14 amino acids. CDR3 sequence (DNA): TGTGCCAGCAGCCCGGACTGGACAGGGGGCGAGCAGTACTTC. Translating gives CASSPDWTGGEQYF. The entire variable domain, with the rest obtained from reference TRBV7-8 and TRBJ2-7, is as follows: GAGVSQSPRYKVAKRGQDVALRCDPISGHVSLFWYQQALGQGPEFLTYFQNEAQLDKSGLPSDRFFAERPEGSVSTLKIQRTQQEDSAVYLCASSPDWTGGEQYFGPGTRLTVT.